A selection of T cell receptor beta chains follows, all from one sample in a study of blood T cell repertoires in COVID-19. Clones were sequenced by immunoSEQ multiplex PCR, and TCRdb holds only the in-frame ones, with some missing. This sample yields around 60,000 clones, of which around 90% are seen a single time; roughly 3.5% belongs to the top ten. The sequenced material came from peripheral blood. The receptors come from a man aged 50-59 years with active COVID-19. Each CDR3 is given without its conserved first and last residue. Fields, in order: V gene, J gene, CDR3 protein.

v_gene: TRBV6-6; j_gene: TRBJ1-2; CDR3aa: ASSYSEARDGYT
v_gene: TRBV5-1; j_gene: TRBJ2-2; CDR3aa: ASSLSGQGTGELF
v_gene: TRBV27; j_gene: TRBJ2-7; CDR3aa: ASRPYPGTGLYEQY
v_gene: TRBV7-9; j_gene: TRBJ2-7; CDR3aa: ASSLGSLGQY
v_gene: TRBV7-7; j_gene: TRBJ2-7; CDR3aa: ASSSLSGQVGDEQY
v_gene: TRBV30; j_gene: TRBJ1-2; CDR3aa: AWSPPGQRSGYT
v_gene: TRBV5-1; j_gene: TRBJ2-5; CDR3aa: ASSAGTGYQETQY
v_gene: TRBV21-1; j_gene: TRBJ2-5; CDR3aa: ASSKAFDPGETQY
v_gene: TRBV7-9; j_gene: TRBJ1-5; CDR3aa: ASSPGGGDQPQH
v_gene: TRBV18; j_gene: TRBJ1-4; CDR3aa: ASSPTSPGGSEKLF
v_gene: TRBV14; j_gene: TRBJ2-5; CDR3aa: ASSQGDYPRETQY
v_gene: TRBV14; j_gene: TRBJ2-1; CDR3aa: ASSQVYPGGTVILDEQF
v_gene: TRBV2; j_gene: TRBJ1-2; CDR3aa: ASRIGTGDYGYT
v_gene: TRBV11-2; j_gene: TRBJ2-7; CDR3aa: ASSLGGGAFREQY
v_gene: TRBV2; j_gene: TRBJ1-2; CDR3aa: ASSFRQGAGYGYT
v_gene: TRBV10-3; j_gene: TRBJ2-3; CDR3aa: ATAGPSGTDTQY
v_gene: TRBV2; j_gene: TRBJ2-7; CDR3aa: ASRRIAVGYEQY
v_gene: TRBV4-1; j_gene: TRBJ2-5; CDR3aa: ASSQDGLAGETQY
v_gene: TRBV6-1; j_gene: TRBJ2-1; CDR3aa: ASSERMLEGPDLYNEQF
v_gene: TRBV5-1; j_gene: TRBJ2-1; CDR3aa: ASSPGGPSSYNEQF
v_gene: TRBV4-3; j_gene: TRBJ1-4; CDR3aa: ASSQRAQGWTNEKLF
v_gene: TRBV12-3/TRBV12-4; j_gene: TRBJ1-1; CDR3aa: ASSLREGAVAF
v_gene: TRBV5-5; j_gene: TRBJ1-5; CDR3aa: ASSREGVYSNQPQH
v_gene: TRBV9; j_gene: TRBJ1-3; CDR3aa: ASSVEQPGSSGNTIY
v_gene: TRBV4-1; j_gene: TRBJ2-1; CDR3aa: ASSQPRDRGHEQF
v_gene: TRBV7-3; j_gene: TRBJ2-5; CDR3aa: ASSPGEGKTQY
v_gene: TRBV30; j_gene: TRBJ2-3; CDR3aa: AWTEGAGGLGDTQY
v_gene: TRBV5-4; j_gene: TRBJ2-7; CDR3aa: ASSHSGGVDEQY
v_gene: TRBV4-3; j_gene: TRBJ2-3; CDR3aa: ASSQEPPVGRTDTQY
v_gene: TRBV9; j_gene: TRBJ2-2; CDR3aa: ASSAPAGGQFGELF
v_gene: TRBV6-4; j_gene: TRBJ2-3; CDR3aa: ASSLGQGTDTQY
v_gene: TRBV6-1; j_gene: TRBJ1-4; CDR3aa: ASSENMEPLKLF
v_gene: TRBV10-3; j_gene: TRBJ2-7; CDR3aa: ASTGTEYEQY
v_gene: TRBV3-1/TRBV3-2; j_gene: TRBJ2-5; CDR3aa: ASSQTSGGTQY
v_gene: TRBV29-1; j_gene: TRBJ2-3; CDR3aa: SVDLVWDRGADTQY
v_gene: TRBV3-1/TRBV3-2; j_gene: TRBJ2-7; CDR3aa: ASSRGDYEQY